A single sample is the source of the 27 T cell receptor beta chains below, sequenced in a study of blood T cell repertoires in COVID-19. TCRdb keeps only in-frame clones here, not all; method: immunoSEQ multiplex PCR. The sample records approximately 100,000 clones, 65% to 90% being singletons. The sequenced material came from peripheral blood. These receptors all come from a man in his fifties or sixties with acute or convalescent COVID-19.

The gene calls are TRBV5-1 and TRBJ2-1; TRBD2 matches 12 bases. From germline, CDR1 is SGHRS and CDR2 YFSETQ. With V trimmed by 4 bases and J by 6 bases, 2 bases remained unmatched. The CDR3 covers 14 residues. CDR3 coding DNA: TGCGCCAGCAGCCGGACTAGCGGGGCCAATGAGCAGTTCTTC. The encoded protein is CASSRTSGANEQFF.

The sample holds a few counts of this clone. The rearrangement uses TRBV18 and TRBJ1-1; 7 bases align to TRBD1. Germline V gene lookup returns CDR1 KGHSH and CDR2 LQKENI. CDR3 length equals 16 residues. The J segment lost 5 bases and the V segment lost 2 bases, leaving 11 bases of the junction unmatched. CDR3 sequence reads: CASSPSEGAKGTEAFF. As DNA, the CDR3 is TGTGCCAGCTCACCATCCGAGGGGGCAAAAGGAACTGAAGCTTTCTTT.

This chain links TRBV5-1 with TRBJ2-3; D perhaps matches TRBD2 (6 bases). This CDR3 region has 16 residues. In germline, CDR1 is SGHRS, CDR2 YFSETQ. The ends were cut back, 0 bases at V and 4 bases at J, with 15 bases in the middle. The CDR3 nucleotides are TGCGCCAGCAGCTTGGCCGGGGAGGTACTTTCAGATACGCAGTATTTT. Translation gives CASSLAGEVLSDTQYF.

The gene calls are TRBV28 and TRBJ1-5; D is unclear. With 2 bases removed from V and 0 bases from J, the gap between germline ends came to 8 bases. The CDR3 is 15 residues long. Looked up from germline, CDR1 is MDHEN and CDR2 is SYDVKM. The CDR3 reads CASSLTAASNQPQHF. The CDR3 DNA follows: TGTGCCAGCAGTTTAACAGCCGCTAGCAATCAGCCCCAGCATTTT.

Written as DNA, the CDR3 is TGTGCCAGTAGTATAGGATCTGGTGGGACAGGGACTGAAAAACTGTTTTTT. This gives the protein CASSIGSGGTGTEKLFF. The V call is TRBV19, the J call TRBJ1-4; TRBD1 matches 9 bases. V lost 1 base, J lost 7 bases, and 10 bases stayed unmatched. The CDR3 has 17 amino acids. Germline V CDR1 and CDR2: LNHDA, SQIVND (reference sequence).

This chain joins TRBV7-9 and TRBJ1-1, with D possibly matching TRBD1 (6 bases). Trimming left V 5 bases short and J 5 bases short, with 15 bases between. The CDR3 is 14 residues long. The germline V gene encodes CDR1 SEHNR and CDR2 FQNEAQ (reference sequence). The DNA of the CDR3 is TGTGCCAGCAGCCCCATACAGGGAAGTACTGAAGCTTTCTTT. It is translated as CASSPIQGSTEAFF.

V usage is TRBV30 and J usage is TRBJ2-1; 7 nucleotides agree with TRBD1. Germline V CDR1 and CDR2: GTSNPN, SVGIG (reference sequence). This CDR3 is 14 amino acids long. V shed 2 bases, J shed 8 bases, and the junction held 9 bases outside the gene matches. The CDR3, as DNA: TGTGCCTGGAGTCGCGACCAGGGGGAAGATGAGCAGTTCTTC. Residues: CAWSRDQGEDEQFF.

The chain uses TRBV18 and TRBJ1-5, with D uncertain. Germline values: CDR1 KGHSH, CDR2 LQKENI. Trimming shortened V by 1 base and J by 1 base, and 14 bases separated the two germline ends. The CDR3 spans 17 residues. The CDR3 sequence is CASSPQEGLGSNQPQHF. The DNA of the CDR3 is TGTGCCAGCTCACCACAAGAGGGCCTGGGCAGCAATCAGCCCCAGCATTTT.

The chain uses TRBV27 and TRBJ2-5, with 8 positions matching TRBD1. The CDR3 runs to 15 residues. V trimming: 5 bases; J trimming: 4 bases; junction bases outside the gene matches: 9. Germline-derived CDR1 and CDR2 are MNHEY and SMNVEV (reference sequence). The CDR3: CASSATGVAPETQYF. CDR3 DNA: TGTGCCAGCAGTGCGACAGGGGTGGCCCCAGAGACCCAGTACTTC.

J is TRBJ1-1 and V is TRBV7-9; 8 bases align to TRBD1. Germline V gene lookup returns CDR1 SEHNR and CDR2 FQNEAQ (reference sequence). The CDR3 totals 13 residues. V trimming: 2 bases; J trimming: 8 bases; junction bases outside the gene matches: 4. The CDR3 sequence is CASSLFDRGEAFF. The CDR3 DNA follows: TGTGCCAGCAGCTTATTTGACAGGGGAGAAGCTTTCTTT.

The V and J genes are TRBV19 and TRBJ1-3, with TRBD1 as a possible D gene (5 bases). The germline V gene has CDR1 LNHDA and CDR2 SQIVND (reference sequence). The length of the CDR3 is 14 residues. Trimming stripped 10 bases from V and 7 bases from J, with 20 bases between. DNA of the CDR3: TGTGCCACCCCGGACATCCTCTTCGGGAACACCATATATTTT. Translation gives CATPDILFGNTIYF.

The chain is built from TRBV5-4 and TRBJ2-7, with 12 bases fitting TRBD2. The germline gives CDR1 SGHNT, CDR2 YYREEE (reference sequence). The CDR3 covers 15 residues. Trimming removed 4 bases from V and 2 bases from J; junction bases left unmatched: 4. CDR3 bases: TGTGCCAGCAGCGTGGGACTAGCGGGTCCCTACGAGCAGTACTTC. Its translation: CASSVGLAGPYEQYF.

The genes are TRBV10-3 and TRBJ2-5; 8 bases fit TRBD2. Trimming at V came to 0 bases and at J to 7 bases, leaving 10 bases not matched to a gene. The CDR3 is 16 amino acids. From germline, CDR1 is ENHRY and CDR2 SYGVKD. CDR3 nucleotide sequence: TGTGCCATCAGTGAGTCGGCACGGGGGGGCCTGGGGACCCAGTACTTC. Protein sequence: CAISESARGGLGTQYF.

The genes are TRBV18 and TRBJ1-6; tentative D call: TRBD1 (6 bases). CDR1 KGHSH and CDR2 LQKENI come from the germline V gene. Between the trimmed V and J ends, which lost 5 bases and 13 bases, there was a span of 21 bases. The CDR3 is 15 amino acids. This chain's CDR3 is CASSAFQGKGYPLHF. The DNA of the CDR3 is TGTGCCAGCTCAGCTTTTCAGGGGAAGGGGTACCCCCTCCACTTT. Together with reference TRBV18 and TRBJ1-6, the CDR3 gives the full variable domain: NAGVMQNPRHLVRRRGQEARLRCSPMKGHSHVYWYRQLPEEGLKFMVYLQKENIIDESGMPKERFSAEFPKEGPSILRIQQVVRGDSAAYFCASSAFQGKGYPLHFGNGTRLTVT.

This chain uses TRBV7-3 with TRBJ2-7, with 9 positions matching TRBD2. The CDR3 extends over 15 amino acids. Losses at the gene ends were 5 bases for V and 3 bases for J; bases not matched to a gene: 8. In germline, CDR1 is SGHTA, CDR2 FQGTGA. Here the CDR3 DNA reads TGTGCCAGCAGCCCTGGCGGGGGGGTCATCTACGAGCAGTACTTC. Translation gives CASSPGGGVIYEQYF. Full variable domain (remainder filled in from reference TRBV7-3 and TRBJ2-7): GAGVSQTPSNKVTEKGKYVELRCDPISGHTALYWYRQSLGQGPEFLIYFQGTGAADDSGLPNDRFFAVRPEGSVSTLKIQRTERGDSAVYLCASSPGGGVIYEQYFGPGTRLTVT.

The chain recombines TRBV7-9 with TRBJ1-4, with a possible D match to TRBD1 (5 bases). Trimming took off 4 bases at V and 0 bases at J, with 9 bases between the two ends. The CDR3 is 15 residues long. From germline, CDR1 is SEHNR and CDR2 FQNEAQ (reference sequence). CDR3 bases: TGTGCCAGCAGCTACCCAGGGCCAACTAATGAAAAACTGTTTTTT. Translated, it gives CASSYPGPTNEKLFF.

This chain joins TRBV10-3 and TRBJ2-1; 8 positions match TRBD1. Germline CDR1 reads ENHRY; CDR2 reads SYGVKD. The CDR3 has 13 residues. V lost 7 bases to trimming and J lost 6 bases; unmatched junction nucleotides: 5. CDR3 amino acids: CAITETGANEQFF. The DNA for the CDR3 is TGTGCCATCACCGAGACAGGGGCCAATGAGCAGTTCTTC.

The chain employs TRBV7-9 and TRBJ2-7; TRBD1 agrees at 8 bases. Looked up from germline, CDR1 is SEHNR and CDR2 is FQNEAQ (reference sequence). V lost 1 base, J lost 3 bases, and 5 bases stayed unmatched. The CDR3 spans 15 residues. CDR3 bases: TGTGCCAGCAGCTTAGGAGGGACAGGCCACTACGAGCAGTACTTC. Translating gives CASSLGGTGHYEQYF.

The chain couples TRBV6-5 to TRBJ1-1; D gene ambiguous. The CDR3 spans 13 residues. Germline CDR1 MNHEY, CDR2 SVGAGI. Trimming removed 6 bases from V and 3 bases from J, with 11 bases in between. The CDR3 DNA follows: TGTGCCAGCAGACCGGAAGCGCACACTGAAGCTTTCTTT. Its translation: CASRPEAHTEAFF.

The chain uses TRBV12-3 or TRBV12-4 and TRBJ1-5; TRBD1 might be the D (6 bases). V lost 6 bases and J 7 bases, leaving 13 bases between the germline ends. CDR3 length: 13 residues. This CDR3 is CASRTTGGQPQHF. The CDR3 DNA follows: TGTGCCAGCAGGACGACAGGCGGACAGCCCCAGCATTTT.

The genes are TRBV6-5 and TRBJ2-7, with a tentative D call TRBD1 (6 bases). Germline-derived CDR1 and CDR2 are MNHEY and SVGAGI. With 5 bases removed from V and 1 base from J, the gap between germline ends came to 15 bases. CDR3 length: 15 amino acids. Here the CDR3 DNA reads TGTGCCAGCAGTCCACTGGACAGCTTATCCTACGAGCAGTACTTC. Its translation is CASSPLDSLSYEQYF.

V usage is TRBV11-1 and J usage is TRBJ2-7; 7 bases match TRBD1. V shed 5 bases and J 3 bases; nucleotides not matched to a gene: 7. Germline V CDR1 and CDR2: SGHAT, FQDESV (reference sequence). This CDR3 contains 14 residues. This chain's CDR3 is CASSRGQSIYEQYF. DNA of the CDR3: TGTGCCAGCAGCAGGGGACAGAGCATCTACGAGCAGTACTTC. Using reference TRBV11-1 and TRBJ2-7 for the parts outside the CDR3, the full variable domain is EAEVAQSPRYKITEKSQAVAFWCDPISGHATLYWYRQILGQGPELLVQFQDESVVDDSQLPKDRFSAERLKGVDSTLKIQPAELGDSAMYLCASSRGQSIYEQYFGPGTRLTVT.

This chain uses TRBV11-2 with TRBJ2-3, with D perhaps TRBD2 (5 bases). The CDR3 length is 16 residues. V shed 5 bases and J shed 3 bases, with 18 bases lying between them. CDR1 and CDR2 from the germline V gene are SGHAT and FQNNGV. CDR3 bases: TGTGCCAGCAGCGTGGGGAATAGCGAACCTACAGATACGCAGTATTTT. Its protein product is CASSVGNSEPTDTQYF.

V gene TRBV4-2 combines with J gene TRBJ2-1; the match to TRBD2 covers 10 bases. The V gene's germline CDR1 is LGHNA and CDR2 YNFKEQ. V was clipped by 1 base and J by 9 bases; unmatched bases: 9. CDR3 length: 16 residues. This CDR3 reads CASSQGPSGGTGEQFF. The CDR3 DNA reads as TGTGCCAGCAGCCAAGGGCCTAGCGGGGGAACCGGTGAGCAGTTCTTC.

This clone has only one observation. The rearrangement joins TRBV7-3 to TRBJ1-1, with 10 bases matching TRBD1. The CDR3 has 15 amino acids. V lost 5 bases to trimming and J lost 4 bases; unmatched junction nucleotides: 7. Germline CDR1 and CDR2: SGHTA and FQGTGA. In DNA, the CDR3 is TGTGCCAGCAGCAAGACAGGGGGCGCGGGCACTGAAGCTTTCTTT. As protein: CASSKTGGAGTEAFF. Using reference TRBV7-3 and TRBJ1-1 for the parts outside the CDR3, the full variable domain is GAGVSQTPSNKVTEKGKYVELRCDPISGHTALYWYRQSLGQGPEFLIYFQGTGAADDSGLPNDRFFAVRPEGSVSTLKIQRTERGDSAVYLCASSKTGGAGTEAFFGQGTRLTVV.

The chain recombines TRBV5-8 with TRBJ1-1, with 7 bases fitting TRBD1. The CDR3 runs 15 residues. Trimming removed 3 bases from V and 0 bases from J; junction bases left unmatched: 5. The V gene's germline CDR1 is SGHTS and CDR2 YDEGEE. CDR3 bases: TGTGCCAGCAGCTCACAGGGGCGCATGAACACTGAAGCTTTCTTT. It codes for CASSSQGRMNTEAFF.

The CDR3 sequence is CASSPQGIYGYTF. The DNA for the CDR3 is TGTGCCAGCTCACCGCAGGGCATCTATGGCTACACCTTC. V usage is TRBV18 and J usage is TRBJ1-2, with D possibly TRBD1 on 5 matching bases. The CDR3 totals 13 residues. Germline CDR1 reads KGHSH; CDR2 reads LQKENI. V lost 3 bases to trimming and J lost 4 bases, with 9 bases between them.